A selection of T cell receptor beta chains follows, all from one sample in a study of shared clonotypes between healthy human individuals. Method: immunoSEQ multiplex PCR; TCRdb's copy keeps in-frame clones and lacks some. The sample has about 2 million clones; roughly 94% are singletons. The sequenced sample was naive CD8+ T cells sorted from blood. These receptors were collected from a man aged 18 to 30 in good health. Each CDR3 is given with its conserved first and last residue. A D gene is named only where the DNA matches it firmly. Clone size appears in some rows only: once, few, many, or a class for an expanded clone.

v_call,j_call,cdr3_length,d_call,clone_size,cdr3_aa,cdr3_nt
TRBV6-6,TRBJ2-1,13,NA,NA,CASSYSAVNEQFF,TGTGCCAGCAGTTACTCAGCGGTCAATGAGCAGTTCTTC
TRBV10-1,TRBJ2-7,13,TRBD2,NA,CASSETSGSEQYF,TGCGCCAGCAGTGAGACTAGCGGGAGCGAGCAGTACTTC
TRBV9,TRBJ2-4,12,NA,few,CASSFSGGSQYF,TGTGCCAGCAGCTTCTCCGGGGGTTCTCAGTACTTC
TRBV27,TRBJ2-7,16,NA,once,CASSLALADRIYEQYF,TGTGCCAGCAGTTTGGCTCTAGCGGACAGAATTTACGAGCAGTACTTC
TRBV5-6,TRBJ2-2,16,NA,NA,CASSYNERGTTGELFF,TGTGCCAGCAGCTACAACGAGAGAGGGACCACCGGGGAGCTGTTTTTT
TRBV6-1,TRBJ1-5,14,NA,NA,CASSEAEWWEPQHF,TGTGCCAGCAGTGAAGCTGAGTGGTGGGAGCCCCAGCATTTT
TRBV11-2,TRBJ1-1,15,NA,NA,CASSLNRHLNTEAFF,TGTGCCAGCAGCTTAAATCGACACTTGAACACTGAAGCTTTCTTT
TRBV7-9,TRBJ2-7,16,NA,NA,CASSQGVPPKSYEQYF,TGTGCCAGCAGTCAAGGGGTCCCACCAAAATCCTACGAGCAGTACTTC
TRBV7-9,TRBJ2-5,14,NA,NA,CASSFRSGQETQYF,TGTGCCAGCAGCTTCCGGTCGGGGCAAGAGACCCAGTACTTC
TRBV11-3,TRBJ1-1,18,NA,NA,CASRHSGPSMGGDTEAFF,TGTGCCAGCAGGCATTCGGGACCCAGCATGGGGGGGGACACTGAAGCTTTCTTT
TRBV21-1,TRBJ2-7,16,NA,NA,CASSIASGGSAYEQYF,TGTGCCAGCAGCATTGCTAGCGGGGGTTCCGCCTACGAGCAGTACTTC
TRBV4-1,TRBJ1-5,15,TRBD1,NA,CASSPLIQGNQPQHF,TGCGCCAGCAGCCCCCTTATACAGGGGAATCAGCCCCAGCATTTT
TRBV25-1,TRBJ2-1,10,NA,NA,CASSYNEQFF,TGTGCCAGTTCGTACAATGAGCAGTTCTTC
TRBV28,TRBJ1-2,14,TRBD1,NA,CASSPGTAEYGYTF,TGTGCCAGCAGCCCCGGGACAGCAGAATATGGCTACACCTTC
TRBV9,TRBJ2-3,15,NA,NA,CASSVGTVGWDTQYF,TGTGCCAGCAGCGTAGGGACAGTCGGGTGGGATACGCAGTATTTT
TRBV27,TRBJ2-7,16,TRBD1,NA,CASSIAPGTGIYEQYF,TGTGCCAGCAGTATCGCCCCCGGGACAGGGATATACGAGCAGTACTTC
TRBV29-1,TRBJ2-1,13,TRBD1,NA,CSVPTGGYNEQFF,TGCAGCGTTCCGACAGGGGGCTACAATGAGCAGTTCTTC
TRBV21-1,TRBJ1-1,16,NA,NA,CASSKVWGIWDTEAFF,TGTGCCAGCAGCAAAGTTTGGGGGATCTGGGACACTGAAGCTTTCTTT
TRBV28,TRBJ1-1,15,TRBD1,NA,CAISGTGGRDTEAFF,TGTGCCATCTCCGGGACAGGGGGCAGGGACACTGAAGCTTTCTTT
TRBV4-3,TRBJ2-7,13,NA,NA,CASSQVLPGEQYF,TGCGCCAGCAGCCAAGTCCTCCCTGGCGAGCAGTACTTC
TRBV9,TRBJ2-1,12,NA,NA,CASSGRSYEQFF,TGTGCCAGCAGCGGACGTAGCTATGAGCAGTTCTTC
TRBV5-6,TRBJ2-1,16,NA,NA,CASSLVWGAPSNEQFF,TGTGCCAGCAGCTTGGTTTGGGGGGCCCCCTCCAATGAGCAGTTCTTC
TRBV2,TRBJ1-5,16,NA,NA,CASSGVPPYSNQPQHF,TGTGCCAGCAGTGGGGTCCCTCCTTATAGCAATCAGCCCCAGCATTTT
TRBV4-1,TRBJ2-7,16,NA,once,CASSQESKTHSYEQYF,TGCGCCAGCAGCCAAGAAAGTAAGACACACTCCTACGAGCAGTACTTC
TRBV5-4,TRBJ1-1,13,NA,NA,CASSVSTNTEAFF,TGTGCCAGCAGCGTATCAACCAACACTGAAGCTTTCTTT
TRBV28,TRBJ1-1,16,NA,NA,CASSLLSGGAHTEAFF,TGTGCCAGCAGCCTTTTATCAGGTGGGGCGCACACTGAAGCTTTCTTT
TRBV7-9,TRBJ2-7,14,TRBD1,NA,CASSLPGQGREQYF,TGTGCCAGCAGCCTACCGGGACAGGGGCGCGAGCAGTACTTC
TRBV6-5,TRBJ1-1,14,NA,NA,CASSYSGLNTEAFF,TGTGCCAGCAGTTACTCGGGGCTGAACACTGAAGCTTTCTTT